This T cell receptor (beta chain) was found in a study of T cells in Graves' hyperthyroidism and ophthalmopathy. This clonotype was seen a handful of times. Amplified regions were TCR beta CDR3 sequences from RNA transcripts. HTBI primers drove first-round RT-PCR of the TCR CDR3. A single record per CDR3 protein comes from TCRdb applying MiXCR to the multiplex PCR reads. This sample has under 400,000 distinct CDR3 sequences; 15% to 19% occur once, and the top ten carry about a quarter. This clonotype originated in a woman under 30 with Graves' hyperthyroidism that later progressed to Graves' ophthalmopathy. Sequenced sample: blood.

Here the CDR3 DNA reads TGTGCCAGCATCAACCTAGGAAAGAGGATGGCCTACGAGCAGTACTTC. It specifies CASINLGKRMAYEQYF. The chain couples TRBV6-2 or TRBV6-3 to TRBJ2-7; D is undetermined. Trimming removed 7 bases at V and 2 bases at J, with 21 bases between. The CDR3 extends over 16 amino acids. In germline, CDR1 is MNHEY, CDR2 SVGEGT.